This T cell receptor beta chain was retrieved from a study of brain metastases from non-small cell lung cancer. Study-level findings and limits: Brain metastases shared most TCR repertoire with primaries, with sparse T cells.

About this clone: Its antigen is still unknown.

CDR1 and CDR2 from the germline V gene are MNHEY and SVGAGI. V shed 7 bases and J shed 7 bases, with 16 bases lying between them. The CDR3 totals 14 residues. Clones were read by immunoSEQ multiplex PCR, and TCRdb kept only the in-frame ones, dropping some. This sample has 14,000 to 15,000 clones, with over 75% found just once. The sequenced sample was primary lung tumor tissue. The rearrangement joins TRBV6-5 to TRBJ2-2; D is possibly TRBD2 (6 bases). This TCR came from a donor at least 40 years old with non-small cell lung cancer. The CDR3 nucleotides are TGTGCCAGCACCCCAGGAGGGGCGTTCGGGGAGCTGTTTTTT. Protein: CASTPGGAFGELFF.